The source of this T cell receptor (beta chain) is a study of regulatory T cells in long-lasting Graves disease. Time point given: newly diagnosed GD, antithyroid drugs for less than 3 months. The TCR library was made from RNA that had been extracted from PBMCs in TRIzol. Germline-derived CDR1 and CDR2 are SNHLY and FYNNEI. The CDR3 covers 11 residues. Trimming took off 6 bases at V and 9 bases at J, with 11 bases between the two ends. This clonotype came up many times. The antigen is undetermined. The TCR beta library used iRepertoire HTBI primers with Arm-PCR amplification of CDR3. TCRdb recomputed calls from the multiplex PCR reads with MiXCR, one row per CDR3 protein. The data hold roughly 560,000 distinct CDR3 sequences, with about 16% observed a single time. Study-wide results and caveats: Researchers examined only peripheral blood and not thyroid tissue. Accuracy could have been hurt by small sample size. Persistent Graves' patients showed less TCR diversity than newly diagnosed ones.

These data are also associated with another study on T cells in Graves' hyperthyroidism and ophthalmopathy.

The sequence came from a woman aged 35-65 years with Graves disease. The chain carries TRBV2 and TRBJ2-5; D possibly uses TRBD1 or TRBD2 (5 bases each). Sequencing used peripheral blood mononuclear cells (PBMCs), obtained at new diagnosis, from a patient treated with antithyroid drugs. DNA of the CDR3: TGTGCCAGCAGGGGGGTCCTCTCCCAGTACTTC. This codes for CASRGVLSQYF.